One sample yielded the 2 T cell receptor beta chains listed below, sequenced in a study of CD8 T cells in Susac syndrome. The authors reverse transcribed roughly 0.5 to 1 ug RNA with random hexamers. TCRdb independently ran MiXCR on the immunoSEQ multiplex PCR reads; one entry per CDR3 protein. The data contain under 200,000 distinct CDR3 sequences, around 95% of them singletons. Sequenced: CD4+ T cells from PBMCs. All receptors come from a human donor with Susac syndrome.

The chain couples TRBV3-1 to TRBJ1-2; no definite D call. Trimming took off 1 base at V and 11 bases at J, with 14 bases between the two ends. Germline V gene lookup returns CDR1 LGHDT and CDR2 YNNKEL (reference sequence). The CDR3 runs 13 residues. The CDR3 region is CASSQGSGLWYTF. The CDR3, as DNA: TGTGCCAGCAGCCAAGGAAGCGGTCTTTGGTACACCTTC. Based on the CDR3 plus reference TRBV3-1 and TRBJ1-2, the full variable domain is DTAVSQTPKYLVTQMGNDKSIKCEQNLGHDTMYWYKQDSKKFLKIMFSYNNKELIINETVPNRFSPKSPDKAHLNLHINSLELGDSAVYFCASSQGSGLWYTFGSGTRLTVV.

The chain recombines TRBV6-5 with TRBJ1-2, with no clear D. CDR1 and CDR2 from the germline V gene are MNHEY and SVGAGI. The CDR3 is 11 amino acids. The V end lost 11 bases, the J end lost 7 bases, and 14 bases lay between the germline ends. In DNA, the CDR3 is TGTGCCGCTAGGGAGAGCAGTGGCTACACCTTC. Amino acids: CAARESSGYTF.